This T cell receptor beta chain is from a study of blood T cell repertoires in COVID-19. Study-level information: Specimens from acute and convalescent COVID-19 originated in the United States, Italy and Spain. Sources were T cells, B-cell-depleted T cells, or PBMCs; the material itself was cDNA or gDNA.

V lost 5 bases, J lost 0 bases, and 10 bases lay in between. CDR3 length: 14 residues. Germline CDR1 and CDR2: SGHVS and FQNEAQ. In the original processing: Nucleated cell counts were estimated from reference gene primer amplification. TCRdb keeps only in-frame clones here, not all; method: immunoSEQ multiplex PCR. The V and J calls and the clone size are those of that table, but D and trimming were determined from the DNA. The sample consists of over 45,000 clones, roughly 90% of them appearing once. The chain joins TRBV7-8 to TRBJ1-1, with a possible D match to TRBD1 (6 bases). Sequenced material: peripheral blood. This receptor was identified in a man in his fifties or sixties with active COVID-19. DNA for the CDR3: TGTGCCAGCAGCCCCAGGGACATGAACACTGAAGCTTTCTTT. This translates into CASSPRDMNTEAFF.